This entry lists 13 T cell receptor beta chains sequenced from one sample in a study of breast tumors, draining lymph nodes, adjacent tissues. TCRdb re-called the multiplex PCR reads with MiXCR, one entry per CDR3 protein. Among approximately 60,000 distinct CDR3 sequences listed, roughly 57% were seen once. The sequencing input was breast tumor tissue. These TCRs come from a female donor with breast cancer. Some clones in this sample may be carry-over from other donors' samples.

This clonotype was detected many times. The chain joins TRBV14 to TRBJ1-1, with D hard to call. Trimming took off 4 bases at V and 3 bases at J, with 9 bases between the two ends. The CDR3 is 13 amino acids. Germline-derived CDR1 and CDR2 are SGHDN and FVKESK. CDR3 in DNA: TGTGCCAGCAGCCTAACGAGGGACACTGAAGCTTTCTTT. This translates into CASSLTRDTEAFF.

There are a few counts of this clonotype. A much larger clonotype is one base distant, so this may be a read error. The chain has TRBV4-1 and TRBJ2-3, with TRBD2 identical over 12 bases. This CDR3 region has 15 residues. Germline trimming cut 5 bases from V and 4 bases from J; bases unmatched to any gene: 4. Germline V CDR1 and CDR2: MGHRA, YSYEKL. The CDR3 here is CASSRLAGVADTQYF. CDR3 nucleotides: TGCGCCAGCAGCAGACTAGCGGGAGTAGCAGATACGCAGTATTTT.

The gene calls are TRBV20-1 and TRBJ2-2; TRBD1 aligns across 10 bases. Germline CDR1 DFQATT, CDR2 SNEGSKA (reference sequence). V gave up 7 bases and J gave up 3 bases; unmatched junction bases: 8. The CDR3 has 15 amino acids. CDR3 region: CSGRGDRGYTGELFF. The DNA of the CDR3 is TGCAGTGGCAGGGGGGACAGGGGATACACCGGGGAGCTGTTTTTT.

This clonotype turned up a few times. The CDR3 spells CASSSLPEAFF. The CDR3, as DNA: TGTGCCAGCAGTTCCCTCCCTGAAGCTTTCTTT. The chain is built from TRBV6-6 and TRBJ1-1; D remains ambiguous. CDR1 and CDR2 (germline): MNHNY, SVGAGI (reference sequence). V lost 4 bases and J 6 bases, leaving 6 bases between the germline ends. This CDR3 spans 11 amino acids.

There are many counts of this clonotype. The CDR3 reads CASSMEGANGYTF. As DNA, the CDR3 is TGTGCCAGTAGTATGGAGGGGGCGAATGGCTACACCTTC. The chain links TRBV19 to TRBJ1-2; 7 bases match TRBD1. Trimming took 3 bases from V and 6 from J; bases not matched to a gene: 4. The germline CDR1 and CDR2 sequences are LNHDA and SQIVND (reference sequence). The CDR3 has 13 amino acids.

This clonotype occurred many times. The chain uses TRBV18 and TRBJ1-2, with a tentative D call TRBD1 (6 bases). V lost 3 bases, J lost 4 bases, and 12 bases lay in between. This CDR3 contains 14 residues. The germline V gene encodes CDR1 KGHSH and CDR2 LQKENI. The CDR3 nucleotides are TGTGCCAGCTCACCCGAGGGGGACGGCTATGGCTACACCTTC. It is translated as CASSPEGDGYGYTF.

The sample holds many counts of this clonotype. The chain carries TRBV6-1 and TRBJ1-6; weak D call: TRBD1 (6 bases). The CDR3 totals 16 residues. The germline V and J ends were trimmed by 7 bases and 6 bases, with 19 bases remaining between them. Per the germline V gene, CDR1 is MNHNS and CDR2 is SASEGT. CDR3 nucleotides: TGTGCCAGCACCCCCCCTGTCAGGGGCCCTAATTCACCCCTCCACTTT. It translates to CASTPPVRGPNSPLHF.

The V call is TRBV6-5, the J call TRBJ2-7; unclear D gene. Trimming stripped 2 bases from V and 2 bases from J, with 10 bases between. CDR3 length equals 14 residues. CDR1 and CDR2 from the germline V gene are MNHEY and SVGAGI. The CDR3 protein is CASSYTTAAYEQYF. CDR3 DNA sequence: TGTGCCAGCAGTTACACAACGGCAGCCTACGAGCAGTACTTC.

This clonotype has a count of ten or more. The V gene is TRBV7-9, the J gene TRBJ1-4; no firm D call. This CDR3 comprises 14 residues. CDR1 and CDR2 from the germline V gene are SEHNR and FQNEAQ (reference sequence). Trimming stripped 1 base from V and 2 bases from J, with 5 bases between. The CDR3, as DNA: TGTGCCAGCAGCTTAGTGGGCACTAATGAAAAACTGTTTTTT. It specifies CASSLVGTNEKLFF.

This clonotype was observed many times. The chain recombines TRBV20-1 with TRBJ1-6, with 7 bases matching TRBD1. Germline-derived CDR1 and CDR2 are DFQATT and SNEGSKA (reference sequence). V lost 2 bases to trimming and J lost 7 bases; unmatched junction nucleotides: 5. This CDR3 comprises 14 residues. CDR3 DNA sequence: TGCAGTGCTAGATCAGGGACAGAAAATTCACCCCTCCACTTT. Protein product: CSARSGTENSPLHF.

The gene calls are TRBV20-1 and TRBJ1-6; D possibly corresponds to TRBD1 (5 bases). The germline CDR1 and CDR2 sequences are DFQATT and SNEGSKA (reference sequence). CDR3 size: 15 residues. The germline V and J ends were trimmed by 3 bases and 13 bases, with 22 bases remaining between them. The CDR3 reads CSASFTGTGTSPLHF. For the CDR3, the DNA is TGCAGTGCTAGCTTCACCGGGACCGGGACTTCTCCCCTCCACTTT.

This clonotype was observed many times. The J gene is TRBJ2-1, the V gene TRBV15; a possible D gene is TRBD1 (5 bases). This CDR3 is built from 16 residues. Deletions cut 0 bases from V and 0 bases from J, with 9 bases between. Germline V lookup: CDR1 LNHNV, CDR2 YYDKDF (reference sequence). CDR3 bases: TGTGCCACCAGCAGAGAAGGGGATCTCTCCTACAATGAGCAGTTCTTC. Its translation is CATSREGDLSYNEQFF.

The chain employs TRBV10-3 and TRBJ2-3; 13 bases line up with TRBD2. This CDR3 has 15 amino acids. The V gene end was trimmed by 10 bases and the J gene end by 8 bases; junction bases not matched to a gene: 12. CDR1 and CDR2 (germline): ENHRY, SYGVKD. The DNA of the CDR3 is TGTGCCACCAGGACTAGCGGGAGTATGGTGGGTACGCAGTATTTT. It is translated as CATRTSGSMVGTQYF.